This T cell receptor beta chain stems from a study of human thymus T cells. Whole-study findings and limits: Repertoires from thymus and blood appeared to show biased V and J gene usage. Unrelated individuals reportedly shared highly overlapping thymic TCR repertoires.

Corrective cardiac operations yielded the resected thymus tissue. Details on this clone: The antigen is not known.

CDR1 is LNHDA and CDR2 is SQIVND in the germline V gene (reference sequence). This CDR3 contains 18 residues. The V and J ends lost 5 bases and 1 base respectively, with 21 bases between them. The protocol was immunoSEQ multiplex PCR, while the TCRdb copy is restricted to in-frame clones and leaves out a portion. The sample shows tens of thousands of clones, roughly 96% of them seen only once. The specimen was thymus tissue. The J gene is TRBJ1-3, the V gene TRBV19; D possibly corresponds to TRBD1 (5 bases). The clonotype originates from a girl less than two years old with a congenital heart defect but otherwise immunologically healthy. The CDR3 sequence: CASSLKPGGPLSGNTIYF. The CDR3 DNA is TGTGCCAGTAGTTTAAAACCCGGGGGACCGCTATCTGGAAACACCATATATTTT.